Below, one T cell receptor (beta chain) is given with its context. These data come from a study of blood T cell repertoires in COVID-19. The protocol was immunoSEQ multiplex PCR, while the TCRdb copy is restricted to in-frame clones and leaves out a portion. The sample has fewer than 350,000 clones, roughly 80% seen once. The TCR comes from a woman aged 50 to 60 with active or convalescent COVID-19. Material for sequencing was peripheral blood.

CDR3 in DNA: TGTGCCAGCAGCCAAGATGGGCCTAGGAGGGATCTTAACTATGGCTACACCTTC. It yields the protein CASSQDGPRRDLNYGYTF. The chain has TRBV3-1 (or the pseudogene TRBV3-2) and TRBJ1-2; D ambiguous. CDR3 length: 18 residues. Germline lookup yields CDR1 LGHDT and CDR2 YNNKEL (reference sequence). The V end was cut by 0 bases, the J end by 1 base, with 18 bases between.